A selection of T cell receptor beta chains follows, all from one sample in a study of blood T cell repertoires in COVID-19. Assay used: immunoSEQ multiplex PCR; TCRdb lists only in-frame clones, some missing. The sample shows about 64,000 clones, 86% of them seen only once. Sequenced material: peripheral blood. The origin of the receptors is a man aged 45-65 years with active COVID-19. The CDR3 runs from the conserved cysteine through the conserved F or W. A D gene is named only where the DNA matches it firmly. Not all rows give a size; the values are once, few, many and, for expanded clones, a class.

TRBD1 | TRBJ2-3 | - | TRBV5-4 | CASSLGTGEADTQYF | TGTGCCAGCAGCTTGGGGACAGGGGAAGCAGATACGCAGTATTTT
- | TRBJ2-2 | once | TRBV7-9 | CASSLREVGELFF | TGTGCCAGCAGCTTACGGGAAGTCGGGGAGCTGTTTTTT
TRBD1 | TRBJ1-6 | - | TRBV11-2 | CASSLIGRGASPLHF | TGTGCCAGCAGCTTAATCGGCAGGGGGGCTTCACCCCTCCACTTT
TRBD2 | TRBJ2-3 | - | TRBV4-2 | CASSPRDSGREGTDTQYF | TGTGCCAGCAGTCCACGGGATAGCGGGAGGGAAGGCACAGATACGCAGTATTTT
- | TRBJ2-3 | once | TRBV24-1 | CATSDSRQATDTQYF | TGTGCCACCAGTGATTCACGACAGGCAACAGATACGCAGTATTTT
TRBD1 | TRBJ1-6 | - | TRBV28 | CASSSTGGGGSPLHF | TGTGCCAGCAGTTCGACAGGGGGCGGGGGTTCACCCCTCCACTTT
TRBD2 | TRBJ2-7 | - | TRBV7-9 | CASSQGLAGYEQYF | TGTGCCAGCAGCCAGGGACTAGCGGGATACGAGCAGTACTTC
- | TRBJ1-4 | - | TRBV14 | CASSHYSFSNEKLFF | TGTGCCAGCAGCCACTACAGCTTCTCTAATGAAAAACTGTTTTTT
- | TRBJ1-1 | - | TRBV19 | CASTGQRVTEAFF | TGTGCCAGTACAGGACAGAGAGTCACTGAAGCTTTCTTT
- | TRBJ2-5 | - | TRBV12-3/TRBV12-4 | CASSFRLQETQYF | TGTGCCAGCAGTTTCAGATTGCAAGAGACCCAGTACTTC
TRBD1 | TRBJ1-5 | few | TRBV2 | CATTWTGGDQPQHF | TGTGCCACTACCTGGACAGGGGGCGATCAGCCCCAGCATTTT
- | TRBJ1-4 | - | TRBV3-1/TRBV3-2 | CASSQEIQENEKLFF | TGTGCCAGCAGCCAAGAGATACAGGAGAATGAAAAACTGTTTTTT
TRBD1 | TRBJ2-2 | - | TRBV27 | CASSFRDRSNTGELFF | TGTGCCAGCAGTTTCCGGGACAGGTCGAACACCGGGGAGCTGTTTTTT
- | TRBJ2-5 | - | TRBV18 | CASSPPWTGGVETQYF | TGTGCCAGCTCACCGCCGTGGACAGGAGGGGTGGAGACCCAGTACTTC
TRBD1 | TRBJ1-2 | - | TRBV6-5 | CASSSQGAPNGYTF | TGTGCCAGCAGTTCACAGGGGGCGCCGAATGGCTACACCTTC
TRBD2 | TRBJ2-3 | - | TRBV7-9 | CASSLGLAGGDTQYF | TGTGCCAGCAGCCTGGGACTAGCGGGAGGAGATACGCAGTATTTT
- | TRBJ2-2 | - | TRBV24-1 | CATSDRVANTGELFF | TGTGCCACCAGTGACAGGGTAGCGAACACCGGGGAGCTGTTTTTT
- | TRBJ2-1 | - | TRBV4-1 | CASSHLDLTVYNEQFF | TGCGCCAGCAGCCATTTGGACTTAACGGTCTACAATGAGCAGTTCTTC
- | TRBJ1-1 | few | TRBV9 | CASGASLRNTEAFF | TGTGCCAGCGGGGCGAGTCTACGGAACACTGAAGCTTTCTTT
- | TRBJ2-3 | - | TRBV5-1 | CASSLEGGSWTPSPSTDTQYF | TGCGCCAGCAGCTTGGAAGGGGGATCATGGACTCCTTCTCCGAGCACAGATACGCAGTATTTT
TRBD2 | TRBJ2-7 | - | TRBV7-3 | CASSSGLAGPYEQYF | TGTGCCAGCAGCTCCGGACTAGCGGGCCCCTACGAGCAGTACTTC
- | TRBJ1-3 | - | TRBV4-1 | CASSQGRDSGNTIYF | TGCGCCAGCAGCCAAGGTCGGGATTCTGGAAACACCATATATTTT
- | TRBJ2-7 | - | TRBV7-7 | CASSLGGGYEQYF | TGTGCTAGCAGCTTAGGAGGGGGCTACGAGCAGTACTTC
- | TRBJ1-6 | - | TRBV5-5 | CASSLTRENNSPLHF | TGTGCCAGCAGCTTGACCAGGGAAAACAATTCACCCCTCCACTTT
- | TRBJ1-2 | - | TRBV18 | CASSFPRMDGYTF | TGTGCCAGCTCATTCCCCAGGATGGATGGCTACACCTTC
- | TRBJ2-6 | - | TRBV7-2 | CASSFQSGANVLTF | TGTGCCAGCAGCTTCCAATCTGGGGCCAACGTCCTGACTTTC
- | TRBJ1-2 | - | TRBV6-5 | CATPGENYGYTF | TGTGCCACCCCAGGGGAAAACTATGGCTACACCTTC
TRBD2 | TRBJ2-5 | once | TRBV7-2 | CASSRLAGGPMETQYF | TGTGCCAGCAGTCGACTAGCGGGAGGGCCCATGGAGACCCAGTACTTC
- | TRBJ2-5 | - | TRBV19 | CASSERPRETQYF | TGTGCCAGTAGTGAAAGGCCGCGGGAGACCCAGTACTTC
- | TRBJ1-2 | - | TRBV6-5 | CASSRAGAVLYGYTF | TGTGCCAGCAGCCGGGCAGGGGCGGTCCTCTATGGCTACACCTTC
- | TRBJ1-4 | - | TRBV28 | CAIRIGGGTNEKLFF | TGTGCCATCCGGATAGGGGGGGGAACTAATGAAAAACTGTTTTTT
TRBD1 | TRBJ1-5 | - | TRBV18 | CASSQPGQGGNQPQHF | TGTGCCAGCTCACAACCGGGACAGGGAGGCAATCAGCCCCAGCATTTT
- | TRBJ2-7 | - | TRBV21-1 | CASSKGGGRTNEQYF | TGTGCCAGCAGCAAAGGAGGCGGGAGAACCAACGAGCAGTACTTC
- | TRBJ1-6 | medium-sized | TRBV28 | CASSPGTDDSPLHF | TGTGCCAGCAGTCCCGGCACAGACGATTCACCCCTCCACTTT
TRBD2 | TRBJ2-1 | - | TRBV5-1 | CASSATYNSGEQFF | TGCGCCAGCAGCGCAACTTATAATAGCGGGGAGCAGTTCTTC
TRBD2 | TRBJ2-5 | - | TRBV7-2 | CASSLAGVTETQYF | TGTGCCAGCAGCTTGGCGGGAGTCACAGAGACCCAGTACTTC
TRBD2 | TRBJ2-3 | - | TRBV5-6 | CASSFTPGLGSNTQYF | TGTGCCAGCAGCTTCACACCGGGACTAGGGTCAAATACGCAGTATTTT
- | TRBJ1-4 | - | TRBV19 | CASSIGESSSGEKLFF | TGTGCCAGTAGTATTGGGGAGTCTTCGTCGGGTGAAAAACTGTTTTTT
TRBD1 | TRBJ1-1 | - | TRBV10-3 | CAISGTGWDTEAFF | TGTGCCATCAGTGGGACAGGGTGGGACACTGAAGCTTTCTTT
TRBD2 | TRBJ2-1 | - | TRBV7-2 | CASSTLAGSSYNEQFF | TGTGCCAGCAGCACCTTAGCGGGGTCCTCCTACAATGAGCAGTTCTTC
TRBD1 | TRBJ1-2 | - | TRBV6-1 | CASSEGDSFGGYTF | TGTGCCAGCAGTGAAGGGGACAGCTTCGGCGGCTACACCTTC
TRBD2 | TRBJ2-3 | - | TRBV2 | CASSDQAGGPTDTQYF | TGTGCCAGCAGTGACCAAGCGGGAGGGCCCACAGATACGCAGTATTTT